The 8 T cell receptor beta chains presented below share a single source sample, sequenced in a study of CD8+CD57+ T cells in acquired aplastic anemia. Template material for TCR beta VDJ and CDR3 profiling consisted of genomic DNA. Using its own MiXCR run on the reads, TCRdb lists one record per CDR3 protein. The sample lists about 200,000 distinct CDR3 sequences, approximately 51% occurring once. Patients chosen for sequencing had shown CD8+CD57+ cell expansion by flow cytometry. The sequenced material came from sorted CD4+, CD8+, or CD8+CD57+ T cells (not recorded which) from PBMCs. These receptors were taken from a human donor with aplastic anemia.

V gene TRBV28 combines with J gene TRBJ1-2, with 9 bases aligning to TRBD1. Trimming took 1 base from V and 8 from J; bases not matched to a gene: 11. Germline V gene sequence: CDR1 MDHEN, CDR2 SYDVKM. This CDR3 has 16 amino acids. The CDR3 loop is CASSLFGTGIVGGYTF. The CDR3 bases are TGTGCCAGCAGTTTATTTGGGACAGGGATTGTGGGCGGCTACACCTTC.

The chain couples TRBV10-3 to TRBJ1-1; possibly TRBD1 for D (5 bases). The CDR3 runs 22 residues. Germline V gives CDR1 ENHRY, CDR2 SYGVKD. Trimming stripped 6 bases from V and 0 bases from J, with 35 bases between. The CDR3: CAISPATSGANTEADMNTEAFF. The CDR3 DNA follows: TGTGCCATCAGCCCCGCGACTAGCGGGGCGAACACCGAAGCAGACATGAACACTGAAGCTTTCTTT.

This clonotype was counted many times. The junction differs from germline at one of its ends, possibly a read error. CDR3 DNA: TGCGCCAGCAGCTTGGGACAGGGCGCCACTGAAGCTTTCTTT. This sequence encodes CASSLGQGATEAFF. The rearrangement joins TRBV7-9 to TRBJ1-1; 9 bases align to TRBD1. This CDR3 has 14 amino acids. Germline lookup yields CDR1 SEHNR and CDR2 FQNEAQ (reference sequence).

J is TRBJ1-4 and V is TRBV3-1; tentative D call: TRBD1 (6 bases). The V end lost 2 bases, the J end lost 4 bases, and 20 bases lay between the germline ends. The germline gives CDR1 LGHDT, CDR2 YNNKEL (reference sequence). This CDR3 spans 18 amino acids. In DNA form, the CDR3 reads TGTGCCAGCAGCCAATATACGGTAGAGGGGGATATTAATGAAAAACTGTTTTTT. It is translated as CASSQYTVEGDINEKLFF. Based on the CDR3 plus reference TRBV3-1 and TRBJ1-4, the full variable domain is DTAVSQTPKYLVTQMGNDKSIKCEQNLGHDTMYWYKQDSKKFLKIMFSYNNKELIINETVPNRFSPKSPDKAHLNLHINSLELGDSAVYFCASSQYTVEGDINEKLFFGSGTQLSVL.

The CDR3 region has the DNA TGCAGCGTTGGCGACAGGTCCTATGGCTACACCTTC. This gives the protein CSVGDRSYGYTF. The rearrangement uses TRBV29-1 and TRBJ1-2, with a tentative D call TRBD1 (6 bases). CDR3 length: 12 amino acids. Per the germline V gene, CDR1 is SQVTM and CDR2 is ANQGSEA. With 4 bases removed from V and 4 bases from J, the gap between germline ends came to 10 bases.

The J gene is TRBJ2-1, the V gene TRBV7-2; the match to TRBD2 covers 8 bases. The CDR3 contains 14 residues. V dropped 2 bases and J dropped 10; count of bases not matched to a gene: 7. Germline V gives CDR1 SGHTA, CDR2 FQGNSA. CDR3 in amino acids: CASSLLGLGKEQFF. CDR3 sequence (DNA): TGTGCCAGCAGCTTACTGGGACTAGGAAAAGAGCAGTTCTTC.

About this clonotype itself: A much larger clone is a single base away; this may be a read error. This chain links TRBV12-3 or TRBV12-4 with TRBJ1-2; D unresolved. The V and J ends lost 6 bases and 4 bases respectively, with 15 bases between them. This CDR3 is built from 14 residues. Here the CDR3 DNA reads TGTGCCAGCAGACCCACAAGGAGAGTCTATGGCTACACCTTC. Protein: CASRPTRRVYGYTF.

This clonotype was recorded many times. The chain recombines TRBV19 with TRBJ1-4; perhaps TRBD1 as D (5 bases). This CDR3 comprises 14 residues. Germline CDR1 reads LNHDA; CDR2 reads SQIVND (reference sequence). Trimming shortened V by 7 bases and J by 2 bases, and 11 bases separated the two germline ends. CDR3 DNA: TGTGCCAGTACCCTCGGGGCCACTAATGAAAAACTGTTTTTT. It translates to CASTLGATNEKLFF.